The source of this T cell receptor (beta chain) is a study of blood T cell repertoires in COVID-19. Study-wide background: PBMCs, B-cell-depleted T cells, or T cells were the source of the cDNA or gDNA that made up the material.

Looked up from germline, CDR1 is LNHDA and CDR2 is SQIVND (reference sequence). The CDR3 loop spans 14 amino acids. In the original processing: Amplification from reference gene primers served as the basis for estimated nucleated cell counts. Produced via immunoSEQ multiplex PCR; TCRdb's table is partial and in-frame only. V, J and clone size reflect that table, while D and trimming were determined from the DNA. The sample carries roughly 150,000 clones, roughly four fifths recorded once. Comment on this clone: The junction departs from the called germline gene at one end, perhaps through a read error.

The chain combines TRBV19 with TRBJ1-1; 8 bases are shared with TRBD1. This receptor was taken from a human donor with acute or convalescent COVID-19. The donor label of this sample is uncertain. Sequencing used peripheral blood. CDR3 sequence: CTSRGTGGDTEAFF. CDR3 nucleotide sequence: TGTACCAGTCGCGGAACAGGGGGGGACACTGAAGCTTTCTTT.